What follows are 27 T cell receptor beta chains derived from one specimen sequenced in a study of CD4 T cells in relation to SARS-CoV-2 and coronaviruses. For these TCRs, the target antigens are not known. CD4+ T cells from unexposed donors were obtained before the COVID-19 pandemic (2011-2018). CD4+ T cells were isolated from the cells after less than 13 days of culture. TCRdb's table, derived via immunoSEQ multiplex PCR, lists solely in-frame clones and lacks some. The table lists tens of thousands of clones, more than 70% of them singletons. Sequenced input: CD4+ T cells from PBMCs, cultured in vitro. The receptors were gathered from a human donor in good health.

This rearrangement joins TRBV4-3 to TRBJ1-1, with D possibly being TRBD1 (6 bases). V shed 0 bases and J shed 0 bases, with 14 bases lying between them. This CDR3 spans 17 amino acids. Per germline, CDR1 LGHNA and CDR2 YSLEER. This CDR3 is CASSQDLVTGLNTEAFF. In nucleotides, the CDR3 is TGCGCCAGCAGCCAAGATCTGGTGACAGGTCTGAACACTGAAGCTTTCTTT.

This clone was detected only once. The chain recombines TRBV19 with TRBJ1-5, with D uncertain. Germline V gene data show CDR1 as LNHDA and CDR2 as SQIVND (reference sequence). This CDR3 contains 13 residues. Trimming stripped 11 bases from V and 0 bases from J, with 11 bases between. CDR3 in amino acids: CARTSDSNQPQHF. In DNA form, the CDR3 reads TGTGCCCGGACTTCAGATAGCAATCAGCCCCAGCATTTT. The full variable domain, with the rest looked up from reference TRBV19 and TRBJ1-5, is DGGITQSPKYLFRKEGQNVTLSCEQNLNHDAMYWYRQDPGQGLRLIYYSQIVNDFQKGDIAEGYSVSREKKESFPLTVTSAQKNPTAFYLCARTSDSNQPQHFGDGTRLSIL.

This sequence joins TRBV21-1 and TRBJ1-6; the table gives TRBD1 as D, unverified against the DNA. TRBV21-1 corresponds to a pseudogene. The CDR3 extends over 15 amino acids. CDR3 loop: CASRTGNSYNSPLHF. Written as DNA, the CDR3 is TGTGCCAGCAGAACAGGGAACTCCTATAATTCACCCCTCCACTTT.

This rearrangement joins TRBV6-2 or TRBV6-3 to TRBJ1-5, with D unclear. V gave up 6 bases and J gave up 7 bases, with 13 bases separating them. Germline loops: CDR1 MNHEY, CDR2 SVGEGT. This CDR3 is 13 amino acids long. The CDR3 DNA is TGTGCCAGCAGCCCCCCCTATGGACAGCCCCAGCATTTT. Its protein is CASSPPYGQPQHF.

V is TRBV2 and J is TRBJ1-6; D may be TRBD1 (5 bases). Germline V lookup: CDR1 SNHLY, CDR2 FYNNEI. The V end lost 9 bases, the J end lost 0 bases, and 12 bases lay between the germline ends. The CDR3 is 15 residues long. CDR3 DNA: TGTGCCAGTAGTCGGGGGGGCTCCTATAATTCACCCCTCCACTTT. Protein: CASSRGGSYNSPLHF. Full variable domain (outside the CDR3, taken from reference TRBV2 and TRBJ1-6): EPEVTQTPSHQVTQMGQEVILRCVPISNHLYFYWYRQILGQKVEFLVSFYNNEISEKSEIFDDQFSVERPDGSNFTLKIRSTKLEDSAMYFCASSRGGSYNSPLHFGNGTRLTVT.

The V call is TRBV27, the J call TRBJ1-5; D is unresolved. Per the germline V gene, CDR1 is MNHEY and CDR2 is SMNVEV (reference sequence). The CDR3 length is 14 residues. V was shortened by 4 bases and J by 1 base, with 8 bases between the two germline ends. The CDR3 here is CASSYERSNQPQHF. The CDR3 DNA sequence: TGTGCCAGCAGTTATGAGAGGAGCAATCAGCCCCAGCATTTT.

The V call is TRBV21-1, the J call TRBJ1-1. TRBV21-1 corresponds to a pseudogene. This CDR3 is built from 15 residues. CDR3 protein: CASSKYRVGDTEAFF. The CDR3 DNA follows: TGTGCCAGCAGCAAATATAGGGTGGGGGACACTGAAGCTTTCTTT.

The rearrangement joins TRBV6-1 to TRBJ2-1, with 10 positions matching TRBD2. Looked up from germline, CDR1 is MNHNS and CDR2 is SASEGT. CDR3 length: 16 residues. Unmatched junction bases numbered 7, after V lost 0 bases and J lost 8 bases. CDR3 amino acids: CASSEAQLAGLDEQFF. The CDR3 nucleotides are TGTGCCAGCAGTGAAGCGCAACTAGCGGGATTGGATGAGCAGTTCTTC.

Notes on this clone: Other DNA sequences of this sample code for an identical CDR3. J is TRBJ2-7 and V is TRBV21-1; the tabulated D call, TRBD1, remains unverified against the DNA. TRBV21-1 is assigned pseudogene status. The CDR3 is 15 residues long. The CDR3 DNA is TGTGCCAGCAGCAAAGAGGGGGCCAGGGAGTACGAGCAGTACTTC. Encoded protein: CASSKEGAREYEQYF.

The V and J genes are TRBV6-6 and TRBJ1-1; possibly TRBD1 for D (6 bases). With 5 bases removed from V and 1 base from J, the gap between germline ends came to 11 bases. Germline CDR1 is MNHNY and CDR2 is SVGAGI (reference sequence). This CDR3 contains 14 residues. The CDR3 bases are TGTGCCAGCAGTGCAGGGGCCGAGAACACTGAAGCTTTCTTT. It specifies CASSAGAENTEAFF.

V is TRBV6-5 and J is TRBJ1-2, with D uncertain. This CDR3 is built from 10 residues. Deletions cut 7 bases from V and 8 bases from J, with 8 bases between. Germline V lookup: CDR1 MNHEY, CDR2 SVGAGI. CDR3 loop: CASIGVGYTF. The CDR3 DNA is TGTGCCAGCATCGGGGTGGGCTACACCTTC.

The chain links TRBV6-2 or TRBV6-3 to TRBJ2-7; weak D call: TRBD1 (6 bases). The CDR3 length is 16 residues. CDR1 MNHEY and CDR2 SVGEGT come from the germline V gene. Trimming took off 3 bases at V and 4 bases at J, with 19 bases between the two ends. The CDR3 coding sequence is TGTGCCAGCAGTTATTACGCTGTGGGGGCCACTTACGAGCAGTACTTC. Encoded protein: CASSYYAVGATYEQYF.

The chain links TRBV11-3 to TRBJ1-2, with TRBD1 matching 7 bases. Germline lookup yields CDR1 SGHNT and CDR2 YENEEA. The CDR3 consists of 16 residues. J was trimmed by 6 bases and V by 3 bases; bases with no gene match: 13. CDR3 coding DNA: TGTGCCAGCAGCTTCTCACGCACAGGGGATGATGATGGCTACACCTTC. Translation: CASSFSRTGDDDGYTF.

The CDR3 sequence: CASGPGGTNEKLFF. CDR3 coding DNA: TGTGCTAGTGGACCGGGGGGGACTAATGAAAAACTGTTTTTT. This chain joins TRBV12-5 and TRBJ1-4; the D gene is possibly TRBD1 (5 bases). Germline V gene lookup returns CDR1 LGHNT and CDR2 FRNRAP. The CDR3 sequence is 14 residues long. Trimming left V 6 bases short and J 2 bases short, with 10 bases between.

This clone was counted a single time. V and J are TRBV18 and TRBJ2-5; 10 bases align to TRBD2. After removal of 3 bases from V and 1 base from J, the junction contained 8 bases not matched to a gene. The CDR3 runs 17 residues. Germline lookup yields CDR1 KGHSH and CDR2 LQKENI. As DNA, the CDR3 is TGTGCCAGCTCACCCGCGCTAGCGGGAGTAGGCCAAGAGACCCAGTACTTC. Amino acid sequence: CASSPALAGVGQETQYF.

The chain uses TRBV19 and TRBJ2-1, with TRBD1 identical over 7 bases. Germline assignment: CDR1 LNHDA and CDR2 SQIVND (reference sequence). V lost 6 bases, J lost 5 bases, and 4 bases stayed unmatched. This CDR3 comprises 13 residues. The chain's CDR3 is CASRVRGNNEQFF. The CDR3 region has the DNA TGTGCCAGTAGGGTCAGGGGGAACAATGAGCAGTTCTTC.

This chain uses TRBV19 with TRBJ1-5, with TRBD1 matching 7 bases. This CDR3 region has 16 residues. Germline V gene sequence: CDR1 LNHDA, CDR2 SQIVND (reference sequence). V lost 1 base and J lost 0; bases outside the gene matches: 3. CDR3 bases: TGTGCCAGTAGTATAGTAGGGGGCCTTAGCAATCAGCCCCAGCATTTT. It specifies CASSIVGGLSNQPQHF.

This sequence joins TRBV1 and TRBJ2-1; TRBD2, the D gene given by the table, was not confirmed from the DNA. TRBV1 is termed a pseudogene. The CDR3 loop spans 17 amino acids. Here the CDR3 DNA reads TGCACCAGCAGCCAAGATCTCGTGGGGGGGCCCCAGAATAAGCAGTTCTTC. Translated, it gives CTSSQDLVGGPQNKQFF.

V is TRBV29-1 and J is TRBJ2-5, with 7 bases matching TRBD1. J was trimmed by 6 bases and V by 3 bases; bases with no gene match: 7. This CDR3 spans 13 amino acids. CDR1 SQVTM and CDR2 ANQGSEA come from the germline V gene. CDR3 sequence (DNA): TGCAGCGTTGAGACGACAGGGCTTCAGACCCAGTACTTC. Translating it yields CSVETTGLQTQYF.

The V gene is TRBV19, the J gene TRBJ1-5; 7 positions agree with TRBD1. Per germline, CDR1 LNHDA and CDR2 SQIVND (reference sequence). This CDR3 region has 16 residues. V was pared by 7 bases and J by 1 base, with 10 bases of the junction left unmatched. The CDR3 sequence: CASNQQGTRSNQPQHF. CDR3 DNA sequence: TGTGCCAGTAACCAACAGGGGACTAGGAGCAATCAGCCCCAGCATTTT.

CDR3 protein: CASSVQGYYEQYF. The CDR3, as DNA: TGTGCCAGCAGCGTACAGGGTTACTACGAGCAGTACTTC. The genes are TRBV3-1 (or the pseudogene TRBV3-2) and TRBJ2-7, with D possibly TRBD1 on 6 matching bases. Trimming removed 5 bases at V and 3 bases at J, with 11 bases between. The CDR3 totals 13 residues. CDR1 is LGHDT and CDR2 is YNNKEL in the germline V gene (reference sequence).

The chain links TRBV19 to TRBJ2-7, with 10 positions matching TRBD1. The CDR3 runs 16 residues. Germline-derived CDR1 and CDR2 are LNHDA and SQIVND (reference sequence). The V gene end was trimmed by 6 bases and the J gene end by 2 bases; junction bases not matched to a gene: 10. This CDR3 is CASSPQGDRGAYEQYF. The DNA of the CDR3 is TGTGCCAGTAGCCCGCAAGGGGACAGGGGAGCCTACGAGCAGTACTTC.

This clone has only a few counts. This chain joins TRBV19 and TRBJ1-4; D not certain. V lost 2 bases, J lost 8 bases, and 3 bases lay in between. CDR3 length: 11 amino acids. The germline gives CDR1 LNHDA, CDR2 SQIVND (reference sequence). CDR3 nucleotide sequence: TGTGCCAGTAGTATAAGCGAAAAACTGTTTTTT. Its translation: CASSISEKLFF.

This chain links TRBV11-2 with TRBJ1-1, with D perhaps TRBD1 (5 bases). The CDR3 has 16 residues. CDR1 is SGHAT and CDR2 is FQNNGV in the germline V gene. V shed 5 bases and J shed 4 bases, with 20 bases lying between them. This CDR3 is CASSLHPGAFGTEAFF. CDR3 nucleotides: TGTGCCAGCAGCCTACACCCCGGGGCGTTTGGCACTGAAGCTTTCTTT.

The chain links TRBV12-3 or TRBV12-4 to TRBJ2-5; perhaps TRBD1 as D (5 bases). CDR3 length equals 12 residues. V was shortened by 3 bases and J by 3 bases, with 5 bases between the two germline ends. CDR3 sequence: CASSLTEETQYF. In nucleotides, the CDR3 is TGTGCCAGCAGTTTGACAGAAGAGACCCAGTACTTC.

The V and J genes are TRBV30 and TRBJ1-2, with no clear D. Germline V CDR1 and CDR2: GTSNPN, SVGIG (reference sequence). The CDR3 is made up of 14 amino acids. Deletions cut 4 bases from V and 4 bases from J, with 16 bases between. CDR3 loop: CAWMMEPLGYGYTF. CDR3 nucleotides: TGTGCCTGGATGATGGAGCCCCTGGGCTATGGCTACACCTTC.

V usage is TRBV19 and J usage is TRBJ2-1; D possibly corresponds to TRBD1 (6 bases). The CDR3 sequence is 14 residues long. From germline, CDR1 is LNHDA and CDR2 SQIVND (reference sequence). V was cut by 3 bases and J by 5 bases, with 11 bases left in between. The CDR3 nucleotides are TGTGCCAGTAGTATCAGGGGTAATAACAATGAGCAGTTCTTC. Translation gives CASSIRGNNNEQFF.